This T cell receptor (beta chain) was recovered during a study of CD8 T cells in ankylosing spondylitis (dated by TCRdb to about 2017). About the investigation overall: To find TCR variants linked to disease, the study profiled T cell receptor beta repertoires in ankylosing spondylitis patients and healthy donors. Peripheral blood samples were taken, and synovial fluid was additionally collected from ankylosing spondylitis patients. In total, the full study cohort was made up of some 100 healthy donors and 20 to 25 ankylosing spondylitis patients. Broad study findings and their caveats: A TCR beta motif made up of several highly homologous amino acid variants appeared to be characteristic of blood from ankylosing spondylitis patients. The disease-linked clones showed a CD8+ phenotype and occurred at relatively low frequencies in peripheral blood. Some motif variants had previously been reported in the synovial fluid and blood of reactive arthritis patients, which suggests shared mechanisms of disease initiation. According to the report, matched synovial fluid samples from ankylosing spondylitis patients were significantly enriched for the disease-linked clones.

At the junction V is shortened by 0 bases and J by 8 bases, with 11 bases in between. From a lookup of the germline V gene, CDR1 and CDR2 are SGHAT and FQNNGV. Counted from cysteine to phenylalanine, this CDR3 has 14 amino acids. Just CDR3 DNA is preserved here, 42 bases in frame from base 1. The sample was run on an Illumina HiSeq 2500. TCR beta libraries were prepared by quantitative 5'-RACE with molecular barcodes. The study's own analysis went as follows. To identify disease-linked TCR variants, a new computational method was used, one built on a probabilistic model of VDJ rearrangement. The raw public data were reprocessed by TCRdb itself: fastp quality trimming at Q25, MiXCR clonotype calling, in-frame beta chains only. Rows matching on CDR3 protein sequence are summarized as one entry with the most common DNA and genes. The V and J calls and clone size come from TCRdb's table, not from the authors' own analysis. The sample yields 200,000 or so distinct CDR3 sequences; approximately 12% were counted once. The biggest ten clones account for more than 9.5% of the sample.

The sample holds a few counts of this clonotype. It has no known antigen specificity. Base qualities were left out, and no much larger clone turns up one base away. What was sequenced was blood, either unsorted or a sorted T cell fraction (not recorded which). This receptor was identified in a female donor with ankylosing spondylitis or in good health (not recorded which). The V gene is TRBV11-2 and the J gene is TRBJ2-1; the D gene identity is not certain. Here is the DNA: TGTGCCAGCAGCTTAGATTTCAAGCTTCATGAGCAGTTCTTC. This codes for CASSLDFKLHEQFF.